The T cell receptor beta chain under discussion was sequenced for a study of spatial heterogeneity in lung cancer. Overall study results and limits: In tumors, expanded intratumoral alpha and beta TCR counts tracked mutation counts. Alpha chains reached an estimated coverage of around 6.5% of tumor T cells, and beta chains approximately 12%.

Regarding time point: sample taken at primary tumor resection. The donor group consisted of roughly 70 patients who had untreated, early-stage non-small cell lung cancer. Researchers sequenced whole RNA taken from tumor, nontumor lung or frozen PBMC without sorting. This clonotype was detected many times. Its matching antigen is unknown. V was pared by 3 bases and J by 6 bases, with 9 bases of the junction left unmatched. The CDR3 totals 15 residues. CDR1 SEHNR and CDR2 FQNEAQ come from the germline V gene (reference sequence). From the 5' RACE reads, TCRdb called clonotypes with MiXCR, one entry per CDR3 protein. Of some 23,000 distinct CDR3 sequences detected, approximately 9.5% appear once; the ten largest clones hold less than 9.5%.

Sequencing used lung tumor tissue, obtained at surgery. The V call is TRBV7-9, the J call TRBJ2-7, with 9 bases identical to TRBD1. The sequence derives from a male donor with early-stage non-small cell lung cancer. DNA of the CDR3: TGTGCCAGCAGCTTGGCCACAGGGGGCTTGAGCGAGCAGTACTTC. Translation: CASSLATGGLSEQYF.